These T cell receptor beta chains were read from a single sample in a study of blood T cell repertoires in COVID-19. TCRdb's copy holds only in-frame clones and misses some; the assay was immunoSEQ multiplex PCR. Here the sample spans 240,000 or so clones, approximately 86% being singletons. What was sequenced was peripheral blood. The receptors were gathered from a woman aged 30 to 39 who had recovered from COVID-19. The CDR3 runs from the conserved cysteine through the conserved F or W. Fields, in order: V gene, clone size, D gene, J gene, CDR3 protein, CDR3 DNA. A D gene is named only where the DNA matches it firmly. Some rows mark clone size as missing; the rest say once, few, many or name a class of expanded clone.

TRBV24-1	.	TRBD2	TRBJ2-1	CATSDPGTNNNEQFF	TGTGCCACCAGTGACCCCGGGACTAATAACAATGAGCAGTTCTTC
TRBV4-3	.	.	TRBJ1-2	CASSHTYGGPDYGYTF	TGCGCCAGCAGCCACACGTACGGGGGGCCGGACTATGGCTACACCTTC
TRBV2	.	.	TRBJ1-5	CASSPVNQPQHF	TGTGCCAGCAGTCCGGTCAATCAGCCCCAGCATTTT
TRBV7-9	.	TRBD1	TRBJ2-1	CASSSNRDRAYNEQFF	TGTGCCAGCAGCTCAAACCGGGACAGGGCTTACAATGAGCAGTTCTTC
TRBV19	.	.	TRBJ2-7	CASSISSGHFDEQYF	TGTGCCAGTAGTATAAGCTCGGGACATTTCGACGAGCAGTACTTC
TRBV3-1/TRBV3-2	once	TRBD1	TRBJ2-5	CASSHPYGTGQRQETQYF	TGTGCCAGCAGCCACCCATACGGGACAGGGCAACGACAAGAGACCCAGTACTTC
TRBV7-2	.	.	TRBJ2-5	CAETRGSQETQYF	TGTGCCGAAACCCGAGGGTCACAAGAGACCCAGTACTTC
TRBV19	once	TRBD1	TRBJ2-7	CASSISRDRVYEQYF	TGTGCCAGTAGTATATCCCGGGACAGGGTCTACGAGCAGTACTTC
TRBV6-4	.	.	TRBJ1-1	CASSPVIQSPGQLVTEAFF	TGTGCCAGCAGTCCGGTAATACAGAGTCCAGGGCAACTTGTCACTGAAGCTTTCTTT
TRBV30	once	.	TRBJ1-1	CAWNPRSTGITEAFF	TGTGCCTGGAATCCCCGATCGACAGGAATCACTGAAGCTTTCTTT
TRBV6-2/TRBV6-3	.	TRBD1	TRBJ2-5	CASSYSGRPRDRGRETQYF	TGTGCCAGCAGTTACTCGGGCCGACCCCGGGACAGGGGGAGAGAGACCCAGTACTTC
TRBV7-3	.	.	TRBJ1-2	CASSLCDTGYRGGYGYTF	TGTGCCAGCAGCCTATGTGATACAGGGTACCGGGGCGGGTATGGCTACACCTTC
TRBV15	few	TRBD1	TRBJ2-7	CATSRGTGLAYEQYF	TGTGCCACCAGCAGAGGGACAGGGTTGGCCTACGAGCAGTACTTC
TRBV7-5	few	.	TRBJ1-6	CVRSYSQLSRSNSPLHF	TGTGTCAGAAGCTATAGTCAGTTGAGCAGGTCTAATTCACCCCTCCACTTT
TRBV7-2	.	.	TRBJ2-1	CASSLYVGGGYNEQFF	TGTGCCAGCAGCTTATATGTGGGGGGTGGGTACAATGAGCAGTTCTTC
TRBV7-9	.	.	TRBJ1-4	CASSLATGKGGEKLFF	TGTGCCAGCAGCTTAGCAACAGGGAAAGGGGGTGAAAAACTGTTTTTT
TRBV30	.	.	TRBJ1-1	CAWSLPTGPNTEAFF	TGTGCCTGGAGTCTCCCGACAGGCCCGAACACTGAAGCTTTCTTT
TRBV18	.	TRBD1	TRBJ1-1	CASSREGARNTEAFF	TGTGCCAGCTCACGAGAGGGGGCCAGAAACACTGAAGCTTTCTTT
TRBV29-1	.	.	TRBJ2-6	CSARTELFSGANVLTF	TGCAGCGCTCGGACAGAGCTATTCTCTGGGGCCAACGTCCTGACTTTC
TRBV7-3	.	TRBD2	TRBJ2-1	CASSLFGLAGGLDNEQFF	TGTGCCAGCAGCTTATTCGGCCTGGCGGGGGGGCTGGACAATGAGCAGTTCTTC
TRBV21-1	.	.	TRBJ1-2	CASTISDPWTENYGYTF	TGTGCCAGCACCATCTCAGACCCATGGACAGAAAACTATGGCTACACCTTC
TRBV30	.	.	TRBJ2-5	CAWSAQTEETQYF	TGTGCCTGGAGTGCACAAACAGAAGAGACCCAGTACTTC
TRBV5-1	.	.	TRBJ1-2	CASSLETGNYGYTF	TGCGCCAGCAGCTTGGAGACAGGAAACTATGGCTACACCTTC
TRBV12-3/TRBV12-4	.	.	TRBJ2-7	CASSLGSSYEQYF	TGTGCCAGCAGTTTAGGGAGCTCCTACGAGCAGTACTTC
TRBV12-3/TRBV12-4	.	.	TRBJ1-3	CASSSSAGNTIYF	TGTGCCAGCAGTTCGTCGGCTGGAAACACCATATATTTT
TRBV12-3/TRBV12-4	.	TRBD1	TRBJ2-7	CASSPRQGWEQYF	TGTGCCAGCAGTCCCAGACAGGGATGGGAGCAGTACTTC
TRBV7-8	once	.	TRBJ2-3	CASADSGTATDTQYF	TGTGCCAGCGCGGACTCCGGGACTGCCACAGATACGCAGTATTTT
TRBV4-2	.	.	TRBJ1-2	CASSQDSGGRDGYTF	TGTGCCAGCAGCCAAGATAGCGGGGGGCGCGATGGCTACACCTTC
TRBV27	once	.	TRBJ2-7	CASSLSGMGLEQYF	TGTGCCAGCAGTTTATCTGGGATGGGGCTCGAGCAGTACTTC
TRBV27	.	.	TRBJ1-5	CASSLEAKAEGGNQPQHF	TGTGCCAGCAGTTTAGAGGCGAAGGCGGAGGGTGGCAATCAGCCCCAGCATTTT
TRBV5-4	.	.	TRBJ2-3	CASSSSGDILYTDTQYF	TGTGCCAGCAGCTCCAGCGGGGACATACTATACACAGATACGCAGTATTTT
TRBV4-1	.	.	TRBJ1-6	CASSQEGVWVSPLHF	TGCGCCAGCAGCCAAGAAGGGGTATGGGTTTCACCCCTCCACTTT
TRBV9	.	TRBD2	TRBJ2-5	CASSLASGTSGGADETQYF	TGTGCCAGCAGCTTAGCCTCCGGGACTAGCGGGGGGGCCGACGAGACCCAGTACTTC
TRBV5-1	.	TRBD1	TRBJ1-2	CASSIGTANYGYTF	TGCGCCAGCAGCATTGGGACAGCTAACTATGGCTACACCTTC
TRBV7-2	.	.	TRBJ2-3	CASSLTVLSTDTQYF	TGTGCCAGCAGCTTAACAGTCCTAAGCACAGATACGCAGTATTTT
TRBV6-5	.	.	TRBJ2-7	CASSYSGGVYEQYF	TGTGCCAGCAGTTACTCAGGTGGAGTTTACGAGCAGTACTTC
TRBV7-3	.	TRBD2	TRBJ2-1	CASSSSSGGNNEQFF	TGTGCCAGCAGCTCGTCTAGCGGGGGGAACAATGAGCAGTTCTTC
TRBV10-2	.	TRBD2	TRBJ2-5	CASGTSGGKETQYF	TGCGCCAGCGGGACTAGCGGGGGAAAGGAGACCCAGTACTTC
TRBV6-1	.	.	TRBJ2-7	CASSEAFNKGDYEQYF	TGTGCCAGCAGTGAAGCATTTAATAAAGGAGACTACGAGCAGTACTTC
TRBV9	.	.	TRBJ1-2	CASSVDSRGAQDGYTF	TGTGCCAGCAGCGTAGACTCGCGGGGGGCGCAGGATGGCTACACCTTC
TRBV13	once	TRBD1	TRBJ1-1	CASSLGTGTRYTEAFF	TGTGCCAGCAGCTTAGGGACAGGGACGAGGTACACTGAAGCTTTCTTT
TRBV5-6	.	.	TRBJ1-1	CASSFGGHHEAFF	TGTGCCAGCAGCTTTGGGGGACACCATGAAGCTTTCTTT
TRBV25-1	.	.	TRBJ2-7	CASSDIYEQYF	TGTGCCAGCAGTGACATCTACGAGCAGTACTTC
TRBV5-1	.	.	TRBJ1-2	CASSLGFVGRAQVDGYTF	TGCGCCAGCAGCTTGGGCTTTGTTGGCAGGGCTCAAGTTGATGGCTACACCTTC
TRBV7-9	.	.	TRBJ2-7	CASRTMTSNEQYF	TGTGCCAGCAGGACAATGACTAGTAACGAGCAGTACTTC
TRBV14	.	.	TRBJ2-2	CASSQVVPINTGELFF	TGTGCCAGCAGCCAAGTAGTACCGATTAACACCGGGGAGCTGTTTTTT
TRBV18	.	.	TRBJ2-2	CASSPSGTPNTGELFF	TGTGCCAGCTCACCATCCGGGACTCCGAACACCGGGGAGCTGTTTTTT
TRBV9	once	TRBD1	TRBJ2-1	CASSVTGTGISNEQFF	TGTGCCAGCAGCGTGACCGGGACAGGGATCTCCAATGAGCAGTTCTTC
TRBV6-5	.	TRBD1	TRBJ2-1	CASTLDRGLYNEQFF	TGTGCCAGCACGCTGGACAGGGGGCTTTACAATGAGCAGTTCTTC
TRBV18	.	.	TRBJ2-1	CASSPSGVNEQFF	TGTGCCAGCTCACCTTCCGGGGTTAATGAGCAGTTCTTC
TRBV18	.	TRBD2	TRBJ2-3	CASSPTSGGADTQYF	TGTGCCAGCTCACCGACTAGCGGGGGGGCGGATACGCAGTATTTT
TRBV6-1	.	.	TRBJ1-4	CASSEGTRGGDGEKLFF	TGTGCCAGCAGTGAAGGAACCCGGGGCGGGGATGGCGAAAAACTGTTTTTT
TRBV5-1	once	.	TRBJ2-7	CASSLRGPPSYEQYF	TGCGCCAGCAGCTTAAGGGGTCCGCCATCCTACGAGCAGTACTTC
TRBV7-3	.	.	TRBJ2-2	CASSLLGQAGFGELFF	TGTGCCAGCAGCCTCCTGGGACAAGCGGGGTTCGGGGAGCTGTTTTTT
TRBV6-5	.	.	TRBJ2-7	CASRTRGHRSYEQYF	TGTGCCAGCAGGACCCGGGGACACCGATCCTACGAGCAGTACTTC
TRBV29-1	once	TRBD2	TRBJ2-7	CSVRLAGAYEQYF	TGCAGCGTTAGACTAGCGGGGGCCTACGAGCAGTACTTC
TRBV5-1	.	.	TRBJ2-1	CASSLEGGAYYNEQFF	TGCGCCAGCAGCTTGGAGGGCGGGGCTTACTACAATGAGCAGTTCTTC
TRBV7-2	.	TRBD2	TRBJ2-5	CASSLAGGQETQYF	TGTGCCAGCAGCTTAGCGGGGGGGCAAGAGACCCAGTACTTC
TRBV4-1	.	TRBD2	TRBJ2-1	CASSHPREGIEDNEQFF	TGCGCCAGCAGCCACCCAAGGGAGGGTATAGAAGACAATGAGCAGTTCTTC